The sequence of this TCR beta chain was determined in a study (dated by TCRdb to between 2015 and 2016). Turning to the overall study: Whether tumor-infiltrating Tregs in breast cancer are recruited from blood Tregs or converted in situ from other CD4+ T cell subsets was tested.

Full-length TCR variable regions were amplified by 5' RACE PCR with constant-region reverse primers, and semi-nested PCR with Nested Universal Primer A was subsequently performed. The ReliaPrep RNA Cell Miniprep System was used to extract total RNA, which was then reverse transcribed into 5'RACE-ready cDNA with the SMARTer RACE 5'/3' Kit. An Illumina MiSeq was used to sequence the full-length TCR alpha and beta libraries, which had been barcoded with multiplex adaptors. Processing in the source paper ran as follows. For each of nine subset-tissue groups, sequencing data from the five patients were combined, and the groups were compared by unsupervised clustering of TCR gene usage. Repertoire similarity was calculated with the Morisita-Horn index, weighting shared sequences by their contribution to each repertoire. TCRdb ran its own pipeline on the public reads, namely fastp trimming at Q25 and MiXCR clone calling, and kept in-frame beta chains. When rows share a CDR3 protein, they turn into one entry using the most common DNA and genes. Here the V and J calls rest on TCRdb's processing, not on the authors' analysis. Present in this sample are about 5,300 distinct CDR3 sequences, roughly 34% of which were seen just once. The ten largest clones take up about 50% of the sample.

The CDR3 sequence holds 13 residues, the cysteine and phenylalanine included. The DNA shown is the 39-base CDR3, in frame from base 1. A distance of 4 bases separates the germline ends of V and J, which lose 1 base and 0 bases respectively. CDR1 SGHRS and CDR2 YFSETQ are derived from the germline V gene. What the authors observed across the whole study: The validation in the larger cohort was limited to a single TCR beta V-J rearrangement instead of whole repertoires. Tumor-infiltrating Treg TCR alpha and beta sequences overlapped most with tumor naive CD4+ T cells, then with blood naive CD4+ T cells. In terms of TCR gene usage, tumor memory CD4+ T cells clustered together with blood and lymph node memory CD4+ cells, as well as with lymph node naive CD4+ cells.

Memory CD4+ T cells were isolated as CD4+CD45RO+CD25- cells. Tregs, naive and memory CD4+ T cells from tumor, blood and ipsilateral draining lymph nodes of a few breast cancer patients underwent full-length TCR alpha and beta sequencing. Ficoll density gradient centrifugation was used to isolate mononuclear cells from either lymph nodes or 45 to 50 ml of peripheral blood. FACS confirmed that the sorted cell populations were more than 90% pure. The table lists this clonotype with a few counts. Its antigen specificity is not known. Within one base of it there is no much larger clone, and no base qualities were kept.

The sample consisted of memory CD4+ T cells sorted from blood. In the paper's terms, the cell subset or site label means: memory CD4+ T cells, CD4+CD45RO+CD25-. The TCR comes from a female donor with breast cancer. Recombination joined TRBV5-1 with TRBJ1-2; a confident D gene designation cannot be given. The nucleotide sequence reads as follows: TGCGCCAGCAGCTTGTCTCCTAACTATGGCTACACCTTC. This codes for CASSLSPNYGYTF. With the portions outside the CDR3 filled from the reference TRBV5-1 and TRBJ1-2 genes, the complete variable region becomes KAGVTQTPRYLIKTRGQQVTLSCSPISGHRSVSWYQQTPGQGLQFLFEYFSETQRNKGNFPGRFSGRQFSNSRSEMNVSTLELGDSALYLCASSLSPNYGYTFGSGTRLTVV.